The 17 T cell receptor beta chains below were found in one sample sequenced in a study of cytomegalovirus exposure and HLA in healthy donors. In the PCR, 60 Vbeta and 13 Jbeta primers were used. Libraries were prepared by immunoSEQ multiplex PCR; TCRdb keeps only in-frame clonotypes and omits some of them. The sample yields some 120,000 clones, roughly 80% seen once. Sequences were obtained from PBMCs. The receptors shown here come from a man over 45 in good health and CMV-seronegative.

This clone has just a few counts. V gene TRBV28 combines with J gene TRBJ1-3; 9 bases agree with TRBD1. Germline values: CDR1 MDHEN, CDR2 SYDVKM. Trimming cost V 4 bases and J 12 bases; bases outside gene matches: 4. This CDR3 is 12 amino acids long. Here the CDR3 DNA reads TGTGCCAGCAGTTCCGGGACAGGGAACATATATTTT. Residues: CASSSGTGNIYF.

This clone was seen a handful of times. This chain uses TRBV5-6 with TRBJ2-5; possibly TRBD1 for D (6 bases). V was pared by 4 bases and J by 2 bases, with 15 bases between. The CDR3 loop spans 15 amino acids. Germline CDR1 reads SGHDT; CDR2 reads YYEEEE. The CDR3: CASSIAEGTQETQYF. The CDR3 nucleotides are TGTGCCAGCAGCATTGCGGAAGGGACACAAGAGACCCAGTACTTC.

The V and J genes are TRBV7-8 and TRBJ2-6, with TRBD1 matching over 7 bases. The CDR3 length is 17 residues. The V segment lost 6 bases and the J segment 0 bases; nucleotides outside the gene matches: 8. CDR1 SGHVS and CDR2 FQNEAQ come from the germline V gene. The CDR3, as DNA: TGTGCCAGCAGTTGGACAGGATGGAGCTCTGGGGCCAACGTCCTGACTTTC. Translated, it gives CASSWTGWSSGANVLTF.

This chain connects TRBV7-6 to TRBJ2-7; TRBD1 matches 7 bases. J lost 0 bases, V lost 5 bases, and 1 base had no gene match. The germline CDR1 and CDR2 sequences are SGHVS and FNYEAQ. This CDR3 contains 13 residues. The CDR3 coding sequence is TGTGCCAGCAGCAGACAGGGCTCCTACGAGCAGTACTTC. This sequence encodes CASSRQGSYEQYF.

This clone turned up a few times. The identical CDR3 is also encoded by other nucleotide sequences in the sample. The gene calls are TRBV5-1 and TRBJ2-3; 12 nucleotides agree with TRBD1. This CDR3 is 16 amino acids long. CDR1 is SGHRS and CDR2 is YFSETQ in the germline V gene. V was clipped by 2 bases and J by 5 bases; unmatched bases: 6. DNA for the CDR3: TGCGCCAGCAGCTTCCACCGGGACAGGGGGCGAGATACGCAGTATTTT. The encoded protein is CASSFHRDRGRDTQYF.

This clone appeared a single time. The J gene is TRBJ2-1, the V gene TRBV7-2; 10 positions agree with TRBD2. The CDR3 length is 15 residues. Per the germline V gene, CDR1 is SGHTA and CDR2 is FQGNSA. The V segment lost 5 bases and the J segment 2 bases; nucleotides outside the gene matches: 3. CDR3 in DNA: TGTGCCAGCAGCCCAGCGGGAGGGCCCTACAATGAGCAGTTCTTC. Translating it yields CASSPAGGPYNEQFF.

V is TRBV6-5 and J is TRBJ1-1; D is possibly TRBD1 (5 bases). Trimming pared 7 bases from V and 0 bases from J, leaving 15 bases between. Looked up from germline, CDR1 is MNHEY and CDR2 is SVGAGI. CDR3 length: 15 residues. The CDR3 nucleotides are TGTGCCAGCAAGGACACCACATTAATGAACACTGAAGCTTTCTTT. Translated, it gives CASKDTTLMNTEAFF.

This clone was counted once. V gene TRBV11-3 combines with J gene TRBJ2-1, with 11 bases lining up with TRBD2. CDR1 and CDR2 (germline): SGHNT, YENEEA. The V segment lost 2 bases and the J segment 6 bases; nucleotides outside the gene matches: 6. This CDR3 spans 16 amino acids. The CDR3 bases are TGTGCCAGCAGCTTAAATCTAGCGGGAGGAGGCAATGAGCAGTTCTTC. Amino acid sequence: CASSLNLAGGGNEQFF.

This clone was seen a few times. This chain connects TRBV5-1 to TRBJ2-1; D is possibly TRBD1 (5 bases). The germline V and J ends were trimmed by 1 base and 5 bases, with 19 bases remaining between them. Germline V gives CDR1 SGHRS, CDR2 YFSETQ. The CDR3 is made up of 17 amino acids. The CDR3 reads CASSLQGPAGGHNEQFF. The CDR3 coding sequence is TGCGCCAGCAGCTTGCAGGGCCCCGCTGGTGGGCACAATGAGCAGTTCTTC.

The chain recombines TRBV19 with TRBJ2-1, with 7 bases fitting TRBD2. J was trimmed by 7 bases and V by 4 bases; bases with no gene match: 4. The CDR3 runs 13 residues. Germline-derived CDR1 and CDR2 are LNHDA and SQIVND (reference sequence). CDR3 nucleotide sequence: TGTGCCAGTAGTACTAGCGGATGGAATGAGCAGTTCTTC. It is translated as CASSTSGWNEQFF. The full variable domain, completed using reference TRBV19 and TRBJ2-1, is DGGITQSPKYLFRKEGQNVTLSCEQNLNHDAMYWYRQDPGQGLRLIYYSQIVNDFQKGDIAEGYSVSREKKESFPLTVTSAQKNPTAFYLCASSTSGWNEQFFGPGTRLTVL.

V is TRBV29-1 and J is TRBJ1-1; a weak D match, TRBD1 (6 bases). Trimming cost V 6 bases and J 2 bases, with 13 bases left between them. Germline lookup yields CDR1 SQVTM and CDR2 ANQGSEA. The CDR3 extends over 13 amino acids. The CDR3 DNA is TGCAGCGTCCGGACAGAGATAAACACTGAAGCTTTCTTT. It translates to CSVRTEINTEAFF.

This clone was recorded only once. The V gene is TRBV7-9, the J gene TRBJ2-1; unclear D gene. Germline CDR1 is SEHNR and CDR2 is FQNEAQ (reference sequence). Between the trimmed V and J ends, which lost 4 bases and 10 bases, there was a span of 14 bases. This CDR3 spans 13 amino acids. In DNA, the CDR3 is TGTGCCAGCAGCTCCAGACTGGATGGCGAGCAGTTCTTC. Its protein product is CASSSRLDGEQFF.

The J gene is TRBJ2-3, the V gene TRBV11-2; 9 nucleotides agree with TRBD2. This CDR3 is built from 16 residues. Germline CDR1 and CDR2: SGHAT and FQNNGV. V shed 1 base, J shed 1 base, and the junction held 3 bases outside the gene matches. The CDR3 coding sequence is TGTGCCAGCAGCTTAGTTTGGACTAGCGGCACAGATACGCAGTATTTT. Translated, it gives CASSLVWTSGTDTQYF. Full variable domain (missing parts from reference TRBV11-2 and TRBJ2-3): EAGVAQSPRYKIIEKRQSVAFWCNPISGHATLYWYQQILGQGPKLLIQFQNNGVVDDSQLPKDRFSAERLKGVDSTLKIQPAKLEDSAVYLCASSLVWTSGTDTQYFGPGTRLTVL.

V usage is TRBV28 and J usage is TRBJ2-7, with 9 bases lining up with TRBD2. Germline trimming cut 7 bases from V and 1 base from J; bases unmatched to any gene: 11. Germline CDR1 is MDHEN and CDR2 is SYDVKM. The CDR3 has 16 amino acids. The CDR3 DNA is TGTGCCAGCACCAGGCCTCTAGCGGGAACGTCCTACGAGCAGTACTTC. It is translated as CASTRPLAGTSYEQYF. Combining the CDR3 with reference TRBV28 and TRBJ2-7 gives the whole variable domain DVKVTQSSRYLVKRTGEKVFLECVQDMDHENMFWYRQDPGLGLRLIYFSYDVKMKEKGDIPEGYSVSREKKERFSLILESASTNQTSMYLCASTRPLAGTSYEQYFGPGTRLTVT.

This rearrangement joins TRBV2 to TRBJ2-6, with D possibly TRBD1 on 6 matching bases. Germline values: CDR1 SNHLY, CDR2 FYNNEI. Trimming removed 8 bases from V and 3 bases from J, with 17 bases in between. This CDR3 is built from 16 residues. This chain's CDR3 is CASHYRESFGANVLTF. The CDR3 DNA reads as TGTGCCAGCCACTACAGGGAGTCGTTTGGGGCCAACGTCCTGACTTTC.

This chain joins TRBV7-9 and TRBJ1-1, with 8 bases matching TRBD1. The V and J ends lost 5 bases and 0 bases, in that order; junction bases with no gene match: 8. This CDR3 has 16 residues. The germline gives CDR1 SEHNR, CDR2 FQNEAQ (reference sequence). CDR3 residues: CASSGFRGLLNTEAFF. CDR3 nucleotides: TGTGCCAGCAGCGGATTCAGGGGGCTCCTGAACACTGAAGCTTTCTTT.

The table lists this clone with many counts. This chain uses TRBV18 with TRBJ2-1; TRBD2 is a possible D gene (5 bases). Trimming took 2 bases from V and 4 from J, leaving 15 bases between them. CDR1 is KGHSH and CDR2 is LQKENI in the germline V gene. The CDR3 contains 16 residues. This CDR3 reads CASSPSGSRMYNEQFF. The CDR3 region has the DNA TGTGCCAGCTCACCATCGGGGAGCCGCATGTACAATGAGCAGTTCTTC.